The source of this T cell receptor beta chain is a study of T cell repertoires in cytomegalovirus infection. Germline CDR1 is LNHDA and CDR2 is SQIVND (reference sequence). Trimming removed 5 bases from V and 6 bases from J, with 11 bases in between. CDR3 length equals 13 residues. MiXCR, run by TCRdb on the reads, gives a single entry per CDR3 protein. The sample holds about 300,000 distinct CDR3 sequences; about a tenth are singletons and the top ten take 2% to 3%. J is TRBJ2-1 and V is TRBV19; D is unclear. The TCR comes from a human donor in good health (CMV status not recorded). Some clones in this sample may be carry-over from other donors' samples. The sequenced sample consisted of PBMCs. CDR3 amino acids: CASSHRTSNEQFF. The CDR3 DNA is TGTGCCAGTAGTCATCGGACGAGCAATGAGCAGTTCTTC.